What follows is one TCR beta chain and its context. Its specific antigen is unknown. One base away there is no much larger clone; base qualities are not given. TCRbeta CDR3 regions were amplified from genomic DNA using the immunoSEQ Assay, a bias-controlled multiplex PCR. On the study's bioinformatics: Within the assay, amplification of reference gene primers was used to estimate how many nucleated cells each sample contained. To quantify the absolute abundance of each unique TCRbeta CDR3 rearrangement, sequence reads were collapsed and filtered. For each sample, productive Simpson clonality was calculated as the square root of Simpson's diversity index over productive rearrangements. This is the immuneACCESS table as TCRdb keeps it, with only in-frame sequences that have V and J called. A part of the clones is gone; compared with another copy, unresolved V genes explain less than half, and the rest is unexplained. V and J calls and clone size are those listed in that table; D and trimming were worked out from the DNA. Within this sample are fewer than 200,000 clones, with 82% of them counted one time only. Clones ranked in the top ten supply 7.8% of the sample.

This sample is part of a study of blood T cell repertoires in COVID-19 (dated by TCRdb to the early 2020s). For the wider study: The collaborator samples originated in the United States, Italy and Spain and spanned the acute and convalescent phases of COVID-19. Where available, HLA class I and class II types were obtained from metadata supplied by the sample provider rather than from assay-based typing. The prospective study material was composed of cDNA or gDNA derived from T cells, B-cell-depleted T cells, or PBMCs. The repertoires were made available in a free public database intended to serve as a resource for research on the immune response to SARS-CoV-2. A de-identified subject ID, COVID-19 status, age in years and sex were almost always included in the sample metadata. The samples were drawn from the first 160 participants of the ongoing ImmuneRACE study and from 1,254 subjects provided by 6 global collaborators. The dataset comprised deeply sampled blood TCRbeta repertoires from subjects exposed to, actively infected with, or recovered from COVID-19. Beyond this particular receptor, the publication reports: Clinical and demographic metadata were provided uncurated, with the amount varying by source and participant.

In Seattle, one collaborating source enrolled patients while the infection was active and tracked those patients longitudinally over the course of disease. Whole blood was collected in K2EDTA tubes by collaborating institutions according to the institutions' own protocols. For TCRbeta analysis, collaborators shipped samples as frozen whole blood, isolated PBMCs, or DNA extracted from either of those sample types. Via the germline V gene (reference sequence), CDR1 is SGHNT and CDR2 YYREEE. Clipping removes 0 bases from V and 7 bases from J, with 15 as the unmatched junction base count. The CDR3 has 17 amino acids, counting the end cysteine and phenylalanine. The retained sequence is limited to the CDR3, 51 bases, with the frame set at the first base.

This TCR derives from a woman aged 55 to 70 with COVID-19, enrolled during active disease. The sequencing sample was made of peripheral blood. The sequence links TRBV5-4 to TRBJ2-7; TRBD1 fits 8 bases in the junction. CDR3 reads: CASSLGGTGGTPREQYF. The sequence in DNA is TGTGCCAGCAGCTTGGGGGGCACAGGGGGGACGCCCAGGGAGCAGTACTTC.